These 24 T cell receptor beta chains were sequenced from one sample in a study of shared clonotypes between healthy human individuals. Here immunoSEQ multiplex PCR was the method, and the copy in TCRdb shows in-frame clones only, minus some. The data hold 2 million to 2.5 million clones, with roughly 90% observed a single time. Sequencing was performed on naive CD4+ T cells from PBMCs. The subset here: CD45RA+ positively selected. These TCRs come from a man between 18 and 35 years old in good health. Some clones in this sample may be carry-over from other donors' samples.

This sequence joins TRBV5-1 and TRBJ2-5, with D unclear. This CDR3 has 13 amino acids. The germline V gene encodes CDR1 SGHRS and CDR2 YFSETQ. V gave up 0 bases and J gave up 3 bases, with 6 bases separating them. The DNA for the CDR3 is TGCGCCAGCAGCTTGGGCAGTAAAGAGACCCAGTACTTC. This codes for CASSLGSKETQYF. Based on the CDR3 plus reference TRBV5-1 and TRBJ2-5, the full variable domain is KAGVTQTPRYLIKTRGQQVTLSCSPISGHRSVSWYQQTPGQGLQFLFEYFSETQRNKGNFPGRFSGRQFSNSRSEMNVSTLELGDSALYLCASSLGSKETQYFGPGTRLLVL.

The V and J genes are TRBV7-8 and TRBJ2-7, with a possible D match to TRBD2 (5 bases). The germline V gene encodes CDR1 SGHVS and CDR2 FQNEAQ. The V end was cut by 5 bases, the J end by 2 bases, with 10 bases between. The CDR3 loop spans 13 amino acids. This CDR3 reads CASSPGRTYEQYF. CDR3 bases: TGTGCCAGCAGCCCTGGGAGAACCTACGAGCAGTACTTC.

In regard to this clone: The identical CDR3 is also encoded by other nucleotide sequences in the sample. The CDR3 DNA reads TGTGCCAGCAGCCAAGTCAGGGGTGAGACCCAGTACTTC. It encodes CASSQVRGETQYF. The V call is TRBV14, the J call TRBJ2-5; D possibly corresponds to TRBD1 (6 bases). The germline V gene has CDR1 SGHDN and CDR2 FVKESK. This CDR3 is 13 amino acids long. V was pared by 1 base and J by 5 bases, with 8 bases between.

The V gene is TRBV25-1, the J gene TRBJ2-7; D may be TRBD1 (5 bases). V lost 6 bases and J lost 4, with 19 bases in between. The germline CDR1 and CDR2 sequences are MGHDK and SYGVNS. This CDR3 contains 15 residues. CDR3 DNA sequence: TGTGCCAGCAGAACCCCAGGTGGTAGGGGATACGAGCAGTACTTC. This codes for CASRTPGGRGYEQYF.

The sample holds a few counts of this clone. The rearrangement joins TRBV28 to TRBJ1-2; 7 bases fit TRBD1. The CDR3 has 12 residues. Germline CDR1 reads MDHEN; CDR2 reads SYDVKM. J was trimmed by 5 bases and V by 11 bases; bases with no gene match: 8. The CDR3 here is CASRGTWYGYTF. Here the CDR3 DNA reads TGTGCCTCCAGGGGGACATGGTATGGCTACACCTTC.

The chain carries TRBV30 and TRBJ1-5; D gene uncertain. There are 13 residues in the CDR3. Germline lookup yields CDR1 GTSNPN and CDR2 SVGIG (reference sequence). The V and J ends lost 5 bases and 0 bases respectively, with 8 bases between them. The CDR3 loop reads CAWQLYSNQPQHF. The CDR3 nucleotides are TGTGCCTGGCAGTTGTATAGCAATCAGCCCCAGCATTTT.

The rearrangement joins TRBV5-8 to TRBJ2-7; TRBD1 agrees at 8 bases. This CDR3 is 17 amino acids long. V shed 4 bases, J shed 0 bases, and the junction held 12 bases outside the gene matches. Germline V CDR1 and CDR2: SGHTS, YDEGEE. For the CDR3, the DNA is TGTGCCAGCAGCCACACGACTAGACAGGGGCGCTCCTACGAGCAGTACTTC. Protein product: CASSHTTRQGRSYEQYF.

The chain employs TRBV6-6 and TRBJ2-7; possible D gene TRBD2, 6 bases. This CDR3 contains 14 residues. Germline assignment: CDR1 MNHNY and CDR2 SVGAGI (reference sequence). V was shortened by 3 bases and J by 5 bases, with 14 bases between the two germline ends. The CDR3 is CASSYGGVANEQYF. CDR3 sequence (DNA): TGTGCCAGCAGTTATGGAGGGGTAGCGAACGAGCAGTACTTC.

This clone was seen a few times. This same CDR3 is encoded by further DNA sequences in the sample. The chain joins TRBV19 to TRBJ1-1; the D is unclear. Germline V lookup: CDR1 LNHDA, CDR2 SQIVND (reference sequence). The CDR3 length is 13 residues. V lost 8 bases and J 0 bases, leaving 10 bases between the germline ends. CDR3 region: CASSLGLNTEAFF. CDR3 DNA: TGTGCCAGTTCCCTGGGCCTGAACACTGAAGCTTTCTTT. Based on the CDR3 plus reference TRBV19 and TRBJ1-1, the full variable domain is DGGITQSPKYLFRKEGQNVTLSCEQNLNHDAMYWYRQDPGQGLRLIYYSQIVNDFQKGDIAEGYSVSREKKESFPLTVTSAQKNPTAFYLCASSLGLNTEAFFGQGTRLTVV.

This sequence joins TRBV6-5 and TRBJ1-4; D may be TRBD1 (5 bases). CDR3 length: 15 amino acids. The germline V gene encodes CDR1 MNHEY and CDR2 SVGAGI. V lost 2 bases and J 8 bases, leaving 15 bases between the germline ends. CDR3 sequence reads: CASSYVWQGDEKLFF. The CDR3 region has the DNA TGTGCCAGCAGTTACGTCTGGCAGGGAGACGAAAAACTGTTTTTT.

This clone was found once. The rearrangement joins TRBV2 to TRBJ2-3; the D call may be TRBD1 or TRBD2 (5 bases each). CDR3 length: 15 residues. Germline-derived CDR1 and CDR2 are SNHLY and FYNNEI. V gave up 4 bases and J gave up 1 base, with 12 bases separating them. CDR3 residues: CASSVEGLRTDTQYF. In DNA form, the CDR3 reads TGTGCCAGCAGTGTTGAGGGGCTTCGCACAGATACGCAGTATTTT.

V usage is TRBV28 and J usage is TRBJ1-5, with D perhaps matching TRBD1 (5 bases). CDR3 length: 16 residues. Germline lookup yields CDR1 MDHEN and CDR2 SYDVKM. Trimming removed 10 bases from V and 1 base from J, with 20 bases in between. The CDR3 DNA reads as TGTGCCAACAACACTAGATCAGGGATAAGCAATCAGCCCCAGCATTTT. Amino acid sequence: CANNTRSGISNQPQHF.

V gene TRBV2 combines with J gene TRBJ2-3; 7 bases agree with TRBD2. CDR1 and CDR2 from the germline V gene are SNHLY and FYNNEI. The CDR3 covers 14 residues. V trimming: 6 bases; J trimming: 4 bases; junction bases outside the gene matches: 7. CDR3 region: CASSYAGVADTQYF. CDR3 nucleotides: TGTGCCAGCAGCTACGCGGGAGTGGCAGATACGCAGTATTTT.

The rearrangement uses TRBV5-8 and TRBJ1-5; D is undetermined. This CDR3 spans 11 amino acids. Germline V gene lookup returns CDR1 SGHTS and CDR2 YDEGEE. V lost 3 bases and J lost 4, with 2 bases in between. This CDR3 is CASSWNQPQHF. CDR3 bases: TGTGCCAGCAGCTGGAATCAGCCCCAGCATTTT. The full variable domain, its missing parts supplied by reference TRBV5-8 and TRBJ1-5, is EAGVTQSPTHLIKTRGQQATLRCSPISGHTSVYWYQQALGLGLQFLLWYDEGEERNRGNFPPRFSGRQFPNYSSELNVNALELEDSALYLCASSWNQPQHFGDGTRLSIL.

This clone was detected once. The chain carries TRBV6-5 and TRBJ2-7, with D maybe TRBD2 (6 bases). Trimming shortened V by 2 bases and J by 7 bases, and 9 bases separated the two germline ends. The germline V gene has CDR1 MNHEY and CDR2 SVGAGI. The length of the CDR3 is 12 residues. The DNA for the CDR3 is TGTGCCAGCAGTTACCTAGCGAGGGAGCAGTACTTC. Encoded protein: CASSYLAREQYF.

The genes are TRBV7-2 and TRBJ2-5; 7 bases fit TRBD2. CDR1 and CDR2 (germline): SGHTA, FQGNSA. The CDR3 runs 15 residues. The V and J ends lost 5 bases and 2 bases, in that order; junction bases with no gene match: 8. The CDR3 DNA reads TGTGCCAGCAGCCCCCTGGGGGGACTACAAGAGACCCAGTACTTC. Protein: CASSPLGGLQETQYF.

The V and J genes are TRBV28 and TRBJ2-5; 7 bases align to TRBD2. Trimming removed 5 bases from V and 4 bases from J; junction bases left unmatched: 10. This CDR3 is 15 amino acids long. CDR1 MDHEN and CDR2 SYDVKM come from the germline V gene. The CDR3 DNA follows: TGTGCCAGCAGTCTTGGGACTACCCGGGGAGAGACCCAGTACTTC. The encoded protein is CASSLGTTRGETQYF.

The rearrangement links TRBV5-1 to TRBJ2-1; the D gene is possibly TRBD1 (6 bases). Germline lookup yields CDR1 SGHRS and CDR2 YFSETQ. CDR3 size: 14 residues. V lost 2 bases and J 4 bases, leaving 10 bases between the germline ends. The CDR3 spells CASSLNRDYNEQFF. The CDR3 DNA is TGCGCCAGCAGCTTAAACAGGGATTACAATGAGCAGTTCTTC. Full variable domain (missing parts from reference TRBV5-1 and TRBJ2-1): KAGVTQTPRYLIKTRGQQVTLSCSPISGHRSVSWYQQTPGQGLQFLFEYFSETQRNKGNFPGRFSGRQFSNSRSEMNVSTLELGDSALYLCASSLNRDYNEQFFGPGTRLTVL.

This rearrangement joins TRBV2 to TRBJ1-4; D uncertain. Germline lookup yields CDR1 SNHLY and CDR2 FYNNEI. The ends were cut back, 0 bases at V and 5 bases at J, with 16 bases in the middle. This CDR3 has 17 amino acids. In nucleotides, the CDR3 is TGTGCCAGCAGTGAAGCGACCGGACCTGCGGGGAATGAAAAACTGTTTTTT. It encodes CASSEATGPAGNEKLFF.

The sample holds one count of this clone. The chain links TRBV5-1 to TRBJ2-1; possible D gene TRBD2, 6 bases. Trimming took 1 base from V and 14 from J, leaving 19 bases between them. The CDR3 is made up of 14 amino acids. Germline CDR1 reads SGHRS; CDR2 reads YFSETQ. CDR3: CASSLKATTGVKFF. CDR3 nucleotides: TGCGCCAGCAGCTTGAAAGCTACCACGGGAGTGAAGTTCTTC.

This chain connects TRBV19 to TRBJ2-5; D is possibly TRBD1 or TRBD2 (5 bases each). The CDR3 loop spans 14 amino acids. CDR1 is LNHDA and CDR2 is SQIVND in the germline V gene (reference sequence). V lost 0 bases and J 9 bases, leaving 14 bases between the germline ends. CDR3 DNA: TGTGCCAGTAGTATAGAGGCAGGGAGTAGCGCCCAGTACTTC. Translation gives CASSIEAGSSAQYF.

A word on this clone: At one of its ends the junction is not consistent with the germline gene, which may arise from a read error. The V and J genes are TRBV28 and TRBJ1-1; TRBD1 agrees at 7 bases. The CDR3 contains 11 residues. Germline values: CDR1 MDHEN, CDR2 SYDVKM. This CDR3 reads CASRTGRVARF. CDR3 DNA sequence: TGTGCCAGCCGGACAGGACGGGTCGCCCGCTTT.

The chain couples TRBV27 to TRBJ2-1; 10 nucleotides agree with TRBD2. Germline CDR1 and CDR2: MNHEY and SMNVEV (reference sequence). Trimming removed 6 bases from V and 2 bases from J; junction bases left unmatched: 4. The CDR3 consists of 15 residues. The CDR3 bases are TGTGCCAGCAGACAAAGCGGGAGGGCCTACAATGAGCAGTTCTTC. As protein: CASRQSGRAYNEQFF.

V and J are TRBV5-1 and TRBJ2-7; unclear D gene. The CDR3 runs to 13 residues. V was shortened by 6 bases and J by 3 bases, with 13 bases between the two germline ends. Germline assignment: CDR1 SGHRS and CDR2 YFSETQ. CDR3 nucleotides: TGCGCCAGCAACCCTTCAACGGGCTACGAGCAGTACTTC. Its protein product is CASNPSTGYEQYF.